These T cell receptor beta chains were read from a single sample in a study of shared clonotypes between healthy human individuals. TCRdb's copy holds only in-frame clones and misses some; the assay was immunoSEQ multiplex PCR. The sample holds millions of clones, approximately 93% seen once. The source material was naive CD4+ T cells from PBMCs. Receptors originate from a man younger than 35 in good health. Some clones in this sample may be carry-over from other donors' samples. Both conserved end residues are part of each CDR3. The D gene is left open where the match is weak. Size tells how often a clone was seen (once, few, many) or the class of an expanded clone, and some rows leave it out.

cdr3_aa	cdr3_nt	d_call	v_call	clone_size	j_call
CASNENPNQPQHF	TGTGCCAGCAACGAGAATCCTAATCAGCCCCAGCATTTT	NA	TRBV6-6	once	TRBJ1-5
CASSYIQGNSPLHF	TGTGCCAGCAGTTACATTCAGGGTAATTCACCCCTCCACTTT	NA	TRBV6-6	once	TRBJ1-6
CASRGLPPSTGELFF	TGTGCCAGTAGGGGACTGCCCCCATCCACCGGGGAGCTGTTTTTT	NA	TRBV19	NA	TRBJ2-2
CASSVRTNTEAFF	TGCGCCAGCAGTGTTAGGACGAACACTGAAGCTTTCTTT	NA	TRBV10-1	NA	TRBJ1-1
CASSSLAGAQTDTQYF	TGTGCCAGCAGCTCCCTAGCGGGAGCCCAGACAGATACGCAGTATTTT	TRBD2	TRBV11-2	NA	TRBJ2-3
CASSQDLAAYNEQFF	TGTGCCAGCAGCCAAGACCTAGCGGCTTACAATGAGCAGTTCTTC	TRBD2	TRBV14	NA	TRBJ2-1
CALWPGSEAFF	TGTGCCCTGTGGCCGGGGTCTGAAGCTTTCTTT	NA	TRBV11-1	few	TRBJ1-1
CASSPRRTNTGELFF	TGTGCCAGCAGCCCCCGACGGACGAACACCGGGGAGCTGTTTTTT	NA	TRBV9	NA	TRBJ2-2
CASSLGGRDYTF	TGTGCCAGCAGCTTGGGGGGGCGCGACTACACCTTC	NA	TRBV7-9	NA	TRBJ1-2
CASSLQGTTGGYTF	TGTGCCAGCAGTTTACAGGGGACGACTGGTGGCTACACCTTC	NA	TRBV28	NA	TRBJ1-2
CASSSAGTYNEQFF	TGTGCCAGCAGCTCAGCGGGGACTTACAATGAGCAGTTCTTC	TRBD2	TRBV11-1	NA	TRBJ2-1
CASSISIWDRGGNQPQHF	TGTGCCAGTAGTATCAGTATCTGGGACAGGGGAGGAAATCAGCCCCAGCATTTT	TRBD1	TRBV19	NA	TRBJ1-5
CASPVGGSTGELFF	TGTGCCAGCCCCGTAGGGGGTTCGACCGGGGAGCTGTTTTTT	NA	TRBV7-8	once	TRBJ2-2
CASSYRGTGFNEQFF	TGTGCCAGCAGTTATCGGGGGACAGGGTTTAATGAGCAGTTCTTC	TRBD1	TRBV6-6	NA	TRBJ2-1
CASSVEPREGYEQYF	TGTGCCAGCAGCGTAGAACCACGGGAGGGCTACGAGCAGTACTTC	TRBD2	TRBV9	NA	TRBJ2-7
CASRTSLYGYTF	TGTGCCAGTAGGACCTCTCTTTATGGCTACACCTTC	NA	TRBV6-5	NA	TRBJ1-2
CASGRVIQPQHF	TGTGCCAGCGGGCGAGTCATCCAGCCCCAGCATTTT	NA	TRBV28	NA	TRBJ1-5
CASVRGDLNYGYTF	TGTGCCAGCGTAAGGGGGGACCTCAACTATGGCTACACCTTC	NA	TRBV28	NA	TRBJ1-2
CASSRQGEGFYSNQPQHF	TGTGCCAGCAGCCGACAGGGGGAGGGGTTCTATAGCAATCAGCCCCAGCATTTT	TRBD1	TRBV7-8	NA	TRBJ1-5